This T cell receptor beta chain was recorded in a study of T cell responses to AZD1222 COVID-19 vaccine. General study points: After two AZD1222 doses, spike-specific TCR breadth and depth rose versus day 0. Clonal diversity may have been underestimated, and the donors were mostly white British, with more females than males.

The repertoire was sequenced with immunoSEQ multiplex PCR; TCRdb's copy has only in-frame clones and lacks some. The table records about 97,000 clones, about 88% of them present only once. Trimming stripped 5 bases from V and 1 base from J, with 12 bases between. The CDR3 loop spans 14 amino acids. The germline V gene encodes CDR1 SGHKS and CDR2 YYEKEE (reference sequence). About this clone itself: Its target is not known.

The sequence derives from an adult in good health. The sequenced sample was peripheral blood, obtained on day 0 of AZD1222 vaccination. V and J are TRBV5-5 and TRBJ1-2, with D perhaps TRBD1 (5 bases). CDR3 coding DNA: TGTGCCAGCAGTTGGGGACCCGATAACTATGGCTACACCTTC. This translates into CASSWGPDNYGYTF.